A selection of T cell receptor beta chains follows, all from one sample in a study of blood T cell repertoires in COVID-19. Measured with immunoSEQ multiplex PCR; TCRdb has only the in-frame clones, and not every one. This sample has tens of thousands of clones, with about nine tenths found just once. Input material: peripheral blood. The receptors originated from a human donor in a cohort sampled during active COVID-19. CDR3s include the opening cysteine and the closing phenylalanine or tryptophan. The D gene is left open where the match is weak. Size values are once, few and many counts, or a class for expanded clones, and some rows have none.

v_gene: TRBV12-3/TRBV12-4; d_gene: NA; len: 12; abundance: NA; j_gene: TRBJ2-1; CDR3aa: CASSPLSNEQFF; CDR3nt: TGTGCCAGCAGCCCACTCTCTAATGAGCAGTTCTTC
v_gene: TRBV11-2; d_gene: NA; len: 14; abundance: NA; j_gene: TRBJ1-1; CDR3aa: CASSLVGGLVGAFF; CDR3nt: TGTGCCAGCAGCTTAGTGGGCGGGCTGGTGGGAGCTTTCTTT
v_gene: TRBV18; d_gene: NA; len: 16; abundance: few; j_gene: TRBJ2-3; CDR3aa: CASSRGLAPSTDTQYF; CDR3nt: TGTGCCAGCTCACGGGGACTGGCCCCTAGCACAGATACGCAGTATTTT
v_gene: TRBV11-2; d_gene: NA; len: 13; abundance: NA; j_gene: TRBJ1-5; CDR3aa: CASSLDLQQPQHF; CDR3nt: TGTGCCAGCAGCTTAGATTTACAACAGCCCCAGCATTTT
v_gene: TRBV9; d_gene: TRBD2; len: 15; abundance: NA; j_gene: TRBJ2-5; CDR3aa: CASSFAGGGEETQYF; CDR3nt: TGTGCCAGCAGCTTCGCGGGTGGGGGGGAAGAGACCCAGTACTTC
v_gene: TRBV11-1; d_gene: NA; len: 13; abundance: NA; j_gene: TRBJ1-2; CDR3aa: CASSWRGNYGYTF; CDR3nt: TGTGCCAGCAGCTGGCGCGGTAACTATGGCTACACCTTC
v_gene: TRBV5-4; d_gene: TRBD1; len: 12; abundance: NA; j_gene: TRBJ1-4; CDR3aa: CASSDRGEKLFF; CDR3nt: TGTGCCAGCAGCGACAGGGGTGAAAAACTGTTTTTT
v_gene: TRBV11-3; d_gene: NA; len: 13; abundance: NA; j_gene: TRBJ2-3; CDR3aa: CATTGRAPDTQYF; CDR3nt: TGTGCCACCACGGGAAGGGCGCCAGATACGCAGTATTTT
v_gene: TRBV5-1; d_gene: NA; len: 15; abundance: NA; j_gene: TRBJ1-4; CDR3aa: CASSLGGATNEKLFF; CDR3nt: TGCGCCAGCAGCTTGGGGGGAGCCACTAATGAAAAACTGTTTTTT
v_gene: TRBV5-1; d_gene: NA; len: 14; abundance: NA; j_gene: TRBJ1-3; CDR3aa: CASSLRSPGNTIYF; CDR3nt: TGCGCCAGCAGCTTGAGGAGTCCGGGAAACACCATATATTTT
v_gene: TRBV28; d_gene: TRBD1; len: 15; abundance: NA; j_gene: TRBJ1-5; CDR3aa: CASSSGGTSNQPQHF; CDR3nt: TGTGCCAGCAGTTCAGGGGGCACAAGCAATCAGCCCCAGCATTTT
v_gene: TRBV2; d_gene: NA; len: 12; abundance: NA; j_gene: TRBJ1-2; CDR3aa: CASRSQGGGYTF; CDR3nt: TGTGCCAGCAGAAGTCAGGGAGGTGGCTACACCTTC
v_gene: TRBV6-5; d_gene: NA; len: 14; abundance: NA; j_gene: TRBJ1-5; CDR3aa: CASRRDFSNQPQHF; CDR3nt: TGTGCCAGCAGACGGGACTTTAGCAATCAGCCCCAGCATTTT
v_gene: TRBV6-5; d_gene: NA; len: 15; abundance: NA; j_gene: TRBJ2-3; CDR3aa: CASRHTGTGTDTQYF; CDR3nt: TGTGCCAGCAGGCATACGGGTACTGGCACAGATACGCAGTATTTT
v_gene: TRBV5-5; d_gene: NA; len: 14; abundance: NA; j_gene: TRBJ2-3; CDR3aa: CASSPDRFTDTQYF; CDR3nt: TGTGCCAGCAGCCCGGACAGATTCACAGATACGCAGTATTTT
v_gene: TRBV24-1; d_gene: NA; len: 13; abundance: NA; j_gene: TRBJ1-2; CDR3aa: CATSLGQRYGYTF; CDR3nt: TGTGCCACCAGTTTAGGTCAGAGGTATGGCTACACCTTC
v_gene: TRBV19; d_gene: NA; len: 12; abundance: NA; j_gene: TRBJ1-1; CDR3aa: CASSIKQTEAFF; CDR3nt: TGTGCCAGTAGTATTAAACAGACTGAAGCTTTCTTT
v_gene: TRBV10-3; d_gene: NA; len: 16; abundance: NA; j_gene: TRBJ2-3; CDR3aa: CAISESRRQGIPHRYF; CDR3nt: TGTGCCATCAGTGAGTCAAGACGGCAGGGCATCCCCCATCGGTATTTT
v_gene: TRBV18; d_gene: TRBD1; len: 15; abundance: NA; j_gene: TRBJ1-1; CDR3aa: CASSPRDRENTEAFF; CDR3nt: TGTGCCAGCTCACCAAGGGACAGAGAAAACACTGAAGCTTTCTTT
v_gene: TRBV11-3; d_gene: TRBD2; len: 13; abundance: NA; j_gene: TRBJ2-1; CDR3aa: CASSLERGREQFF; CDR3nt: TGTGCCAGCAGCTTAGAGCGCGGGAGAGAGCAGTTCTTC
v_gene: TRBV5-8; d_gene: NA; len: 17; abundance: NA; j_gene: TRBJ1-5; CDR3aa: CASSSVLIRGSNQPQHF; CDR3nt: TGTGCCAGCAGCTCCGTACTGATAAGGGGGAGCAATCAGCCCCAGCATTTT
v_gene: TRBV7-5; d_gene: NA; len: 10; abundance: NA; j_gene: TRBJ1-2; CDR3aa: CARLNYGYTF; CDR3nt: TGTGCCAGACTTAACTATGGCTACACCTTC
v_gene: TRBV2; d_gene: TRBD1; len: 16; abundance: NA; j_gene: TRBJ1-2; CDR3aa: CASSRFTGGTTYGYTF; CDR3nt: TGTGCCAGCAGTCGCTTTACAGGGGGAACGACCTATGGCTACACCTTC
v_gene: TRBV6-4; d_gene: NA; len: 13; abundance: NA; j_gene: TRBJ2-3; CDR3aa: CASSDSTGTTQYF; CDR3nt: TGTGCCAGCAGTGACTCCACGGGTACTACGCAGTATTTT
v_gene: TRBV7-8; d_gene: NA; len: 17; abundance: NA; j_gene: TRBJ2-1; CDR3aa: CASSIHSEFRYMNEQFF; CDR3nt: TGTGCCAGCAGCATCCACAGTGAATTCCGATACATGAATGAGCAGTTCTTC
v_gene: TRBV7-2; d_gene: TRBD2; len: 17; abundance: NA; j_gene: TRBJ2-2; CDR3aa: CASSLVSGLAGPGELFF; CDR3nt: TGTGCCAGCAGCTTAGTGTCCGGACTAGCGGGTCCCGGGGAGCTGTTTTTT
v_gene: TRBV10-1; d_gene: NA; len: 14; abundance: NA; j_gene: TRBJ1-2; CDR3aa: CASSDATDYYGYTF; CDR3nt: TGCGCCAGCAGTGACGCCACGGACTACTATGGCTACACCTTC
v_gene: TRBV10-3; d_gene: TRBD1; len: 14; abundance: NA; j_gene: TRBJ2-3; CDR3aa: CAIGRGQGPDTQYF; CDR3nt: TGTGCCATCGGTAGAGGACAGGGCCCAGATACGCAGTATTTT
v_gene: TRBV7-2; d_gene: NA; len: 13; abundance: NA; j_gene: TRBJ1-1; CDR3aa: CASSSYTETEAFF; CDR3nt: TGTGCCAGCAGCTCTTACACGGAGACTGAAGCTTTCTTT
v_gene: TRBV25-1; d_gene: NA; len: 16; abundance: NA; j_gene: TRBJ2-3; CDR3aa: CASSEYGGALTDTQYF; CDR3nt: TGTGCCAGCAGTGAATATGGGGGGGCACTCACAGATACGCAGTATTTT
v_gene: TRBV2; d_gene: TRBD1; len: 15; abundance: few; j_gene: TRBJ1-6; CDR3aa: CASSVQGRNNSPLHF; CDR3nt: TGTGCCAGCAGTGTACAGGGGAGGAATAATTCACCCCTCCACTTT
v_gene: TRBV6-5; d_gene: NA; len: 14; abundance: NA; j_gene: TRBJ1-3; CDR3aa: CASSQTVSGNTIYF; CDR3nt: TGTGCCAGCAGTCAGACTGTCTCTGGAAACACCATATATTTT
v_gene: TRBV28; d_gene: TRBD1; len: 20; abundance: NA; j_gene: TRBJ1-3; CDR3aa: CASSYQIPTGGVGTGNTIYF; CDR3nt: TGTGCCAGCAGTTACCAAATCCCGACAGGGGGCGTAGGTACTGGAAACACCATATATTTT
v_gene: TRBV5-1; d_gene: NA; len: 14; abundance: NA; j_gene: TRBJ2-1; CDR3aa: CASSLGDYFSEQFF; CDR3nt: TGCGCCAGCAGCTTGGGAGACTACTTCAGTGAGCAGTTCTTC
v_gene: TRBV19; d_gene: NA; len: 15; abundance: NA; j_gene: TRBJ1-1; CDR3aa: CASRKESGALGEAFF; CDR3nt: TGTGCCAGTAGGAAAGAATCAGGGGCACTTGGTGAAGCTTTCTTT
v_gene: TRBV7-8; d_gene: NA; len: 14; abundance: NA; j_gene: TRBJ2-5; CDR3aa: CASSLAGLKETQYF; CDR3nt: TGTGCCAGCAGCTTAGCGGGGCTGAAAGAGACCCAGTACTTC
v_gene: TRBV6-6; d_gene: NA; len: 15; abundance: NA; j_gene: TRBJ2-6; CDR3aa: CASSFTDSGANVLTF; CDR3nt: TGTGCCAGCAGTTTCACAGACTCTGGGGCCAACGTCCTGACTTTC
v_gene: TRBV11-2; d_gene: TRBD1; len: 16; abundance: once; j_gene: TRBJ1-5; CDR3aa: CASSLESGTGNQPQHF; CDR3nt: TGTGCCAGCAGCTTAGAGTCAGGGACAGGGAATCAGCCCCAGCATTTT
v_gene: TRBV5-4; d_gene: TRBD1; len: 14; abundance: NA; j_gene: TRBJ1-6; CDR3aa: CASSWDRGHSPLHF; CDR3nt: TGTGCCAGCAGCTGGGACAGGGGACATTCACCCCTCCACTTT
v_gene: TRBV3-1/TRBV3-2; d_gene: NA; len: 16; abundance: NA; j_gene: TRBJ1-5; CDR3aa: CASSQAGTSGNQPQHF; CDR3nt: TGTGCCAGCAGCCAGGCCGGGACATCTGGCAATCAGCCCCAGCATTTT